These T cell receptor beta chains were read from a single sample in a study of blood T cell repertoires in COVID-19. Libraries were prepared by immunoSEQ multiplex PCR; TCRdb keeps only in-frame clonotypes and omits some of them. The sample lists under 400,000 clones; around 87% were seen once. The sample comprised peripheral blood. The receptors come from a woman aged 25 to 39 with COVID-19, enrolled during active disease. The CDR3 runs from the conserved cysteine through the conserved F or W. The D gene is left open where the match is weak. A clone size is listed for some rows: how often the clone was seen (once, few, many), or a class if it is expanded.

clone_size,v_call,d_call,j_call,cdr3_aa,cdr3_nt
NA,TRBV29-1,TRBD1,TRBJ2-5,CSADTRDRIQETQYF,TGCAGCGCCGACACCCGGGACAGAATACAAGAGACCCAGTACTTC
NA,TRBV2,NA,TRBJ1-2,CASRYSNGYTF,TGTGCCAGCAGATATAGTAATGGCTACACCTTC
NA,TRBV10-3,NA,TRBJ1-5,CAISRQKDRPQHF,TGTGCCATCAGCAGACAGAAGGACCGGCCCCAGCATTTT
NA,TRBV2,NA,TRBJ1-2,CASSRDNYGYTF,TGTGCCAGCAGTCGGGATAACTATGGCTACACCTTC
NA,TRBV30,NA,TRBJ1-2,CAWSVGQFGGGYTF,TGTGCCTGGAGTGTCGGACAGTTTGGGGGTGGCTACACCTTC
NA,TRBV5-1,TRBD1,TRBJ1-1,CASSLDRGAEAFF,TGCGCCAGCAGCTTGGACAGGGGTGCTGAAGCTTTCTTT
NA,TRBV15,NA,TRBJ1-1,CATSRDAENTEAFF,TGTGCCACCAGCAGAGATGCGGAGAACACTGAAGCTTTCTTT
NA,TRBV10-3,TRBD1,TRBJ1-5,CAISDPLTGGYGQPQHF,TGTGCCATCAGTGATCCACTTACAGGGGGCTATGGTCAGCCCCAGCATTTT
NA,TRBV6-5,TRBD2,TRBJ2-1,CASSFGTSSNEQFF,TGTGCCAGCAGTTTTGGGACTAGCTCGAATGAGCAGTTCTTC
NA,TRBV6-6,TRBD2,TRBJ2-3,CASSPLAGVGYTQYF,TGTGCCAGCAGTCCACTTGCGGGAGTCGGATATACGCAGTATTTT
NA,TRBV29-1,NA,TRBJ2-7,CSVESGNSGYEQYF,TGCAGCGTTGAGTCAGGTAACTCAGGCTACGAGCAGTACTTC
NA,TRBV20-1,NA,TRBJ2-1,CSARDLWEQFF,TGCAGTGCTAGAGATCTATGGGAGCAGTTCTTC
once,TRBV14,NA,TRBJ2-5,CASSQESWGEETQYF,TGTGCCAGCAGCCAAGAGAGTTGGGGGGAGGAGACCCAGTACTTC
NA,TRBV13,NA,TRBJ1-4,CASSSPLGGTNEKLFF,TGTGCCAGCAGCTCGCCTTTGGGGGGGACTAATGAAAAACTGTTTTTT
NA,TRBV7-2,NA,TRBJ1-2,CASSPQVDYGYTF,TGTGCCAGCAGCCCCCAGGTCGACTATGGCTACACCTTC
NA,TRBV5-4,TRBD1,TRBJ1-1,CASSWDRGSTEAFF,TGTGCCAGCAGCTGGGACAGGGGGAGCACTGAAGCTTTCTTT
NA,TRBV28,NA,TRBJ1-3,CASSVQGNTIYF,TGTGCCAGCAGTGTACAGGGAAACACCATATATTTT
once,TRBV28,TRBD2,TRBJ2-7,CASSASGYSSYEQYF,TGTGCCAGCAGTGCTAGCGGGTACAGCTCCTACGAGCAGTACTTC
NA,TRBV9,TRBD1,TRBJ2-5,CASSVGGQGQETQYF,TGTGCCAGCAGCGTAGGGGGACAGGGACAAGAGACCCAGTACTTC
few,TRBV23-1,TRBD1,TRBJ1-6,CASSQSGDGGQGVSSYNSPLHF,TGCGCCAGCAGTCAATCGGGGGACGGTGGACAGGGGGTAAGCTCCTATAATTCACCCCTCCACTTT
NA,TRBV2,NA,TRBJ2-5,CASSAAGPPGTQYF,TGTGCCAGCAGTGCAGCGGGTCCCCCAGGGACCCAGTACTTC
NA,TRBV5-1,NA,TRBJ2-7,CASCRGGEVEQYF,TGCGCCAGCTGCCGAGGGGGGGAAGTCGAGCAGTACTTC
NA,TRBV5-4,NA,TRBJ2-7,CASSLTGNEQYF,TGTGCCAGCAGCTTGACAGGGAACGAGCAGTACTTC
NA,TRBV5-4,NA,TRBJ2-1,CASSLGVYNEQFF,TGTGCCAGCAGCTTAGGGGTTTACAATGAGCAGTTCTTC
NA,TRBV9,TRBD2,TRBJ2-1,CASSVGVAGVDEQFF,TGTGCCAGCAGCGTAGGGGTAGCGGGAGTTGATGAGCAGTTCTTC
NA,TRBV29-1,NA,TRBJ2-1,CSVEDGGREQFF,TGCAGCGTTGAAGACGGAGGTCGTGAGCAGTTCTTC
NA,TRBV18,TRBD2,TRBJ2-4,CASSQLQLAGVNIQYF,TGTGCCAGCTCACAACTACAACTAGCGGGAGTGAACATTCAGTACTTC
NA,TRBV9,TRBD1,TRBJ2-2,CASSMTGTGNTGELFF,TGTGCCAGCAGTATGACTGGGACAGGGAACACCGGGGAGCTGTTTTTT
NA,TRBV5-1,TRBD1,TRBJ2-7,CASSLGTGGYEQYF,TGCGCCAGCAGCTTGGGGACAGGAGGCTACGAGCAGTACTTC
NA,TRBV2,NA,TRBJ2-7,CASSYSQYEQYF,TGTGCCAGCAGTTATTCACAGTACGAGCAGTACTTC
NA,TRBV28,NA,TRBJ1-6,CASSSGPVTPLHF,TGTGCCAGCAGTTCTGGGCCCGTCACACCCCTCCACTTT
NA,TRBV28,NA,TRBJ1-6,CASSFLESSYNSPLHF,TGTGCCAGCAGTTTTTTAGAGAGCTCCTATAATTCACCCCTCCACTTT
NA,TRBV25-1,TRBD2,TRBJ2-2,CASSPAGGSSTGELFF,TGTGCCAGCAGCCCCGCCGGCGGGAGTTCCACCGGGGAGCTGTTTTTT
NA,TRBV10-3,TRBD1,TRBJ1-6,CAITPGTGNSPLHF,TGTGCCATCACCCCGGGGACAGGGAACTCACCCCTCCACTTT
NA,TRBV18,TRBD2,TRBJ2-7,CASSPRGDEQYF,TGTGCCAGCTCACCTCGGGGGGACGAGCAGTACTTC
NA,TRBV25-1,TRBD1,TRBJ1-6,CASSLPGTGINSPLHF,TGTGCCAGCAGCCTTCCCGGGACAGGGATTAATTCACCCCTCCACTTT
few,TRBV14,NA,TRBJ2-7,CASSRWSSPYEQYF,TGTGCCAGCAGCCGGTGGAGTTCTCCCTACGAGCAGTACTTC
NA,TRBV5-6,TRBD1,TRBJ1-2,CASSLMDRLLYGYTF,TGTGCCAGCAGCCTGATGGACAGGCTACTGTATGGCTACACCTTC
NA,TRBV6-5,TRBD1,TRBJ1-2,CASSYTQDRVYGYTF,TGTGCCAGCAGTTACACCCAAGACAGGGTCTATGGCTACACCTTC
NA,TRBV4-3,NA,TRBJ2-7,CASSQGRGTYEQYF,TGCGCCAGCAGCCAAGGTAGGGGCACCTACGAGCAGTACTTC
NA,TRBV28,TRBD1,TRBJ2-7,CASKETGYHEQYF,TGTGCCAGCAAAGAGACAGGGTACCACGAGCAGTACTTC
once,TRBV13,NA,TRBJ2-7,CASGASGLHEQYF,TGTGCCAGCGGGGCCTCAGGGCTGCACGAGCAGTACTTC
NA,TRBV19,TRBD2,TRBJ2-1,CASSITSGNYNEQFF,TGTGCCAGTAGTATTACTAGCGGAAACTACAATGAGCAGTTCTTC
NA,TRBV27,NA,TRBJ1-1,CASNTKYQQGREAFF,TGTGCCAGCAATACAAAATACCAACAGGGTAGGGAAGCTTTCTTT
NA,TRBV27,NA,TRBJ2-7,CASSLGPLYEQYF,TGTGCCAGCAGTTTGGGGCCCCTGTACGAGCAGTACTTC
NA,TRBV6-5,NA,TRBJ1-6,CASSYSNSPYSPLHF,TGTGCCAGCAGTTACTCGAACAGTCCCTATTCACCCCTCCACTTT
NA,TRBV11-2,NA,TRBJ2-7,CASSLVLGHEQYF,TGTGCCAGCAGCTTAGTCCTGGGCCACGAGCAGTACTTC
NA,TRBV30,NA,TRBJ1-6,CAWSWGGGGANSPLHF,TGTGCCTGGAGTTGGGGTGGCGGGGGCGCAAATTCACCCCTCCACTTT
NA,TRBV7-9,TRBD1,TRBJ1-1,CASSINRGGYTEAFF,TGTGCCAGCAGCATCAACAGGGGTGGTTACACTGAAGCTTTCTTT
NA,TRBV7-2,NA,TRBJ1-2,CASSLTGIYGYTF,TGTGCCAGCAGCTTAACAGGGATCTATGGCTACACCTTC
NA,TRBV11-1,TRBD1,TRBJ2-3,CASRPQGIRTDTQYF,TGTGCCAGCAGGCCACAGGGGATACGCACAGATACGCAGTATTTT
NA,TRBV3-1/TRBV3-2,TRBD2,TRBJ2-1,CASSPREGPSYNEQFF,TGTGCCAGCAGCCCCCGGGAGGGGCCCAGCTACAATGAGCAGTTCTTC